These T cell receptor beta chains were read from a single sample in a study of lymphopenia after photon versus proton radiotherapy. Clones were read by immunoSEQ multiplex PCR, and TCRdb kept only the in-frame ones, dropping some. The sample includes around 59,000 clones, approximately 84% of them seen just once. The sequencing here drew on peripheral blood, taken from a patient treated with proton-based radiotherapy. The source is a man aged 60 to 75 with pancreatic cancer. CDR3s include the opening cysteine and the closing phenylalanine or tryptophan. A D gene is named only where the DNA matches it firmly. Some rows have no size entry. The others give once, few or many, or a class for an expanded clone.

v_call,d_call,j_call,cdr3_length,clone_size,cdr3_aa,cdr3_nt
TRBV5-1,TRBD2,TRBJ2-1,16,-,CASSLSSGSSYNEQFF,TGCGCCAGCAGCTTAAGCAGCGGGAGCTCCTACAATGAGCAGTTCTTC
TRBV27,-,TRBJ1-5,14,-,CATRARGYNQPQHF,TGTGCCACCCGGGCCCGGGGGTACAATCAGCCCCAGCATTTT
TRBV6-5,-,TRBJ2-2,15,-,CASTSQGGAAGELFF,TGTGCCAGCACTTCACAGGGAGGGGCCGCCGGGGAGCTGTTTTTT
TRBV28,-,TRBJ2-7,12,-,CASRGDSYEQYF,TGTGCCAGCAGAGGGGACTCCTACGAGCAGTACTTC
TRBV4-1,-,TRBJ2-1,18,-,CASSQERDTSLSYNEQFF,TGCGCCAGCAGCCAAGAACGGGATACTAGCCTCTCCTACAATGAGCAGTTCTTC
TRBV5-1,-,TRBJ1-3,14,-,CASSLGASGNTIYF,TGCGCCAGCAGCTTGGGAGCCTCTGGAAACACCATATATTTT
TRBV5-1,-,TRBJ2-5,15,once,CASTARREGRETQYF,TGCGCCAGCACCGCCAGACGAGAGGGCCGAGAGACCCAGTACTTC
TRBV11-2,-,TRBJ2-7,13,-,CASSGTPRGEQYF,TGTGCCAGCAGCGGGACACCGCGGGGTGAGCAGTACTTC
TRBV5-1,-,TRBJ2-7,14,-,CASSPGGFDYEQYF,TGCGCCAGCTCGCCCGGTGGTTTTGACTACGAGCAGTACTTC
TRBV30,-,TRBJ2-3,12,-,CAWEREGITQYF,TGTGCCTGGGAAAGGGAAGGTATTACGCAGTATTTT
TRBV19,TRBD1,TRBJ1-5,15,few,CASSIFGQGNQPQHF,TGTGCCAGTAGTATATTCGGACAGGGAAATCAGCCCCAGCATTTT
TRBV29-1,-,TRBJ2-1,13,-,CSGRTNVPNEQFF,TGCAGCGGCCGGACCAACGTTCCCAATGAGCAGTTCTTC
TRBV6-1,-,TRBJ1-1,13,-,CASSADWNTEAFF,TGTGCCAGCAGTGCTGACTGGAACACTGAAGCTTTCTTT
TRBV28,TRBD1,TRBJ2-1,14,once,CASRYRQGYNEQFF,TGTGCCAGCCGATATCGACAGGGGTACAATGAGCAGTTCTTC
TRBV19,TRBD1,TRBJ2-1,15,-,CASSIIRQGYNEQFF,TGTGCCAGTAGTATAATTAGACAGGGTTACAATGAGCAGTTCTTC
TRBV29-1,TRBD1,TRBJ2-5,15,-,CSATRPDRAQETQYF,TGCAGCGCCACACGCCCGGACAGGGCCCAAGAGACCCAGTACTTC
TRBV28,TRBD1,TRBJ2-7,15,few,CASSSWTGTSYEQYF,TGTGCCAGCAGTTCCTGGACAGGGACGTCCTACGAGCAGTACTTC
TRBV28,-,TRBJ1-6,15,-,CASRDWGGRNSPLHF,TGTGCCAGCAGGGACTGGGGGGGGAGGAATTCACCCCTCCACTTT
TRBV6-1,-,TRBJ1-1,14,few,CASTMKGQNTEAFF,TGTGCCAGCACCATGAAGGGTCAAAACACTGAAGCTTTCTTT
TRBV14,-,TRBJ2-3,15,-,CASSQISGRTDTQYF,TGTGCCAGCAGCCAGATTAGCGGTCGCACAGATACGCAGTATTTT
TRBV5-4,TRBD2,TRBJ2-4,16,-,CASSLEAGVAKNIQYF,TGTGCCAGCAGCTTGGAAGCGGGAGTAGCCAAAAACATTCAGTACTTC
TRBV19,-,TRBJ1-6,16,once,CASTPTHSSYNSPLHF,TGTGCCAGTACCCCAACGCACAGTTCCTATAATTCACCCCTCCACTTT
TRBV6-5,-,TRBJ2-3,15,-,CASSYASTSTDTQYF,TGTGCCAGCAGTTACGCCTCCACTAGCACAGATACGCAGTATTTT
TRBV11-2,-,TRBJ2-6,17,-,CASSLGVGLSGANVLTF,TGTGCCAGCAGCTTAGGGGTAGGACTCTCTGGGGCCAACGTCCTGACTTTC
TRBV5-6,-,TRBJ2-5,13,-,CASSLASAETQYF,TGTGCCAGCAGCCTGGCCAGCGCGGAGACCCAGTACTTC
TRBV27,TRBD2,TRBJ2-1,15,-,CASSSLAPQLNEQFF,TGTGCCAGCAGCTCACTAGCGCCCCAACTGAATGAGCAGTTCTTC
TRBV6-5,-,TRBJ2-3,12,once,CASSHSPDTQYF,TGTGCCAGCAGTCACTCCCCAGATACGCAGTATTTT
TRBV27,-,TRBJ1-2,15,-,CASSLVEGSKGGYTF,TGTGCCAGCAGTTTGGTTGAAGGAAGTAAAGGTGGCTACACCTTC
TRBV7-9,TRBD1,TRBJ2-3,15,-,CASSVAGTGTDTQYF,TGTGCCAGCAGCGTGGCCGGGACAGGGACAGATACGCAGTATTTT
TRBV7-3,-,TRBJ2-1,14,-,CASSLIAESNEQFF,TGTGCCAGCAGCTTAATTGCGGAATCCAATGAGCAGTTCTTC
TRBV2,-,TRBJ2-3,13,-,CASKASTTATQYF,TGTGCCAGCAAGGCGTCCACCACAGCTACGCAGTATTTT
TRBV10-3,TRBD2,TRBJ2-7,15,-,CAISEPASGSYEQYF,TGTGCCATCAGTGAGCCGGCTAGCGGGAGTTACGAGCAGTACTTC
TRBV28,TRBD2,TRBJ2-1,16,-,CASLPPGLATYNEQFF,TGTGCCAGCCTTCCACCGGGACTAGCGACCTACAATGAGCAGTTCTTC
TRBV7-2,-,TRBJ2-5,12,-,CASSRYQETQYF,TGTGCCAGCAGTAGGTACCAAGAGACCCAGTACTTC
TRBV18,TRBD2,TRBJ2-7,15,once,CASSPRTSGRSEQYF,TGTGCCAGCTCACCAAGGACTAGCGGGAGGAGCGAGCAGTACTTC
TRBV6-1,-,TRBJ1-5,15,-,CASTTRQGHNQPQHF,TGTGCCAGCACCACCCGGCAGGGCCACAATCAGCCCCAGCATTTT
TRBV19,-,TRBJ2-7,12,-,CASSVDGYEQYF,TGTGCCAGTAGTGTGGACGGGTACGAGCAGTACTTC
TRBV11-3,TRBD2,TRBJ2-7,17,few,CASSLTAVLGTSFEQYF,TGTGCCAGCAGCTTAACTGCGGTACTTGGGACTAGCTTCGAGCAGTACTTC
TRBV7-6,TRBD1,TRBJ2-3,16,-,CASSLIPGQGIATQYF,TGTGCCAGCAGCCTAATTCCGGGACAGGGAATTGCTACGCAGTATTTT
TRBV5-4,TRBD2,TRBJ2-5,16,-,CASSSGLAGGWETQYF,TGTGCCAGCAGCTCGGGACTAGCGGGAGGCTGGGAGACCCAGTACTTC
TRBV28,-,TRBJ2-2,13,-,CASSLDHPGELFF,TGTGCCAGCAGTTTGGACCACCCCGGGGAGCTGTTTTTT
TRBV6-1,-,TRBJ2-3,14,-,CASRAQIGSDTQYF,TGTGCCAGCAGAGCCCAGATCGGCTCAGATACGCAGTATTTT
TRBV15,-,TRBJ2-7,13,few,CATSRDWLGEQYF,TGTGCCACCAGCAGAGATTGGCTGGGCGAGCAGTACTTC